This T cell receptor beta chain was profiled in a study of T-cell reconstitution after alpha-beta-depleted transplantation in children. Using unique molecular identifiers, the investigators prepared the TCRbeta library. TCRdb re-called the PCR reads through MiXCR, storing one row per CDR3 protein. Counted here are more than 200,000 distinct CDR3 sequences, roughly 25% occurring once; the ten biggest clones make up around 4.8%. This clonotype was recorded a few times. Its antigen is unknown. The ends lost 7 bases at V and 6 bases at J; junction bases unmatched: 5. The germline gives CDR1 ENHRY, CDR2 SYGVKD. The CDR3 consists of 13 residues. General study findings and limits: For some patients, TCRbeta diversity was high at day 60 because of recipient T cells and thymic progenitors that survived. T-cell numbers and diversity one year post-transplant derived largely from freshly generated T cells.

The gene calls are TRBV10-3 and TRBJ2-1, with 8 bases that match TRBD2. This receptor was identified in a female patient aged 2 to 10 who had a stem cell transplant for congenital amegakaryocytic thrombocytopenia, so the T cells may come from the graft donor. Sequencing used PBMCs, mostly from graft donor cells, obtained 360 days after TCRalphabeta/CD19-depleted stem cell transplant. The CDR3 protein is CAIKGLGVNEQFF. The CDR3 nucleotides are TGTGCCATCAAGGGACTAGGGGTCAATGAGCAGTTCTTC.